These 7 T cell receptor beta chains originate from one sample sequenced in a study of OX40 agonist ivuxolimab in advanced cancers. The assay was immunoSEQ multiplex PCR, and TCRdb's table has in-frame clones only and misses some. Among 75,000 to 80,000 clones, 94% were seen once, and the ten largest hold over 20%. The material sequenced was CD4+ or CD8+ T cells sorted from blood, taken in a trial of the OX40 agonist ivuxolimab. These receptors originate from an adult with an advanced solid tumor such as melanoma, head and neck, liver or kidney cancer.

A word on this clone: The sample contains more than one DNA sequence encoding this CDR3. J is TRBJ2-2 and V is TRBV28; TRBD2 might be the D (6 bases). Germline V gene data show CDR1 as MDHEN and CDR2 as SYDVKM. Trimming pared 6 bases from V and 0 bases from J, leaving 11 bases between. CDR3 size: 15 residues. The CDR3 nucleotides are TGTGCCAGCAGCTCGGAGGGGCCGAACACCGGGGAGCTGTTTTTT. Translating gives CASSSEGPNTGELFF.

CDR3 loop: CASSGTGSVTEAFF. CDR3 in DNA: TGTGCCAGCAGCGGGACAGGTTCCGTGACTGAAGCTTTCTTT. The chain combines TRBV7-6 with TRBJ1-1; 8 bases are shared with TRBD1. The germline CDR1 and CDR2 sequences are SGHVS and FNYEAQ. The CDR3 covers 14 residues. The V gene end was trimmed by 5 bases and the J gene end by 5 bases; junction bases not matched to a gene: 7.

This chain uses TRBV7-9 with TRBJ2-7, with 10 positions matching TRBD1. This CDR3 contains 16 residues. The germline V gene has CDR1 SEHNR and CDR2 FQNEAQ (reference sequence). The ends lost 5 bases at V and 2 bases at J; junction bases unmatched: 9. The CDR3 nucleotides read TGTGCCAGCAGCGGACCTTTTGGGACAGGGGCCTACGAGCAGTACTTC. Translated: CASSGPFGTGAYEQYF.

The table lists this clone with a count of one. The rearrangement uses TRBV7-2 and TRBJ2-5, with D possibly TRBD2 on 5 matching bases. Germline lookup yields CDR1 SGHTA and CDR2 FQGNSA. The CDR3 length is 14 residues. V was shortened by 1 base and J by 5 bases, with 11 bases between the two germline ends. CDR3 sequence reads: CASSLVRVGETQYF. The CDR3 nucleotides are TGTGCCAGCAGCTTAGTGAGGGTGGGGGAGACCCAGTACTTC.

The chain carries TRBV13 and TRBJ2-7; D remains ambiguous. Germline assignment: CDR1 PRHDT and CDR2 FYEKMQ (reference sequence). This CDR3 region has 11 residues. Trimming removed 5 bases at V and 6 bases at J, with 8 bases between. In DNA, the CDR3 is TGTGCCAGCAGCCACGGCCTCGAGCAGTACTTC. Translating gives CASSHGLEQYF.

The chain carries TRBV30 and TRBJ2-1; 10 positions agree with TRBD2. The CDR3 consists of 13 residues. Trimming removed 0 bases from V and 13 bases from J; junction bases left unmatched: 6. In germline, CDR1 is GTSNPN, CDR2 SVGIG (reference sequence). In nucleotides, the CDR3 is TGTGCCTGGAGTGTACTCGGGACTAGCGTTCAGTTCTTC. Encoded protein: CAWSVLGTSVQFF.

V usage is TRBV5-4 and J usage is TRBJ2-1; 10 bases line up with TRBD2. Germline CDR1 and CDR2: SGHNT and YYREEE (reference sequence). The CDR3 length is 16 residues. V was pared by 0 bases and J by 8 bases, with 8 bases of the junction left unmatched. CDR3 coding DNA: TGTGCCAGCAGCTTGGAAAGCGGGAGGGCCGGGGATGAGCAGTTCTTC. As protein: CASSLESGRAGDEQFF.